The sequence of this TCR beta chain was determined in a study of blood T cell repertoires in COVID-19. Repertoires were generated with immunoSEQ multiplex PCR, while TCRdb's copy carries only in-frame clones and drops some. This sample has fewer than 200,000 clones, with around nine tenths found just once. Germline lookup yields CDR1 SGHRS and CDR2 YFSETQ. V shed 5 bases and J 4 bases; nucleotides not matched to a gene: 2. The CDR3 consists of 13 residues. The chain employs TRBV5-1 and TRBJ2-3, with 9 positions matching TRBD1. The sample consisted of peripheral blood. The TCR sequence derives from a woman aged 80 or over with COVID-19, enrolled during active disease. DNA of the CDR3: TGCGCCAGCAGGGGACAGGGATCAGATACGCAGTATTTT. It is translated as CASRGQGSDTQYF.